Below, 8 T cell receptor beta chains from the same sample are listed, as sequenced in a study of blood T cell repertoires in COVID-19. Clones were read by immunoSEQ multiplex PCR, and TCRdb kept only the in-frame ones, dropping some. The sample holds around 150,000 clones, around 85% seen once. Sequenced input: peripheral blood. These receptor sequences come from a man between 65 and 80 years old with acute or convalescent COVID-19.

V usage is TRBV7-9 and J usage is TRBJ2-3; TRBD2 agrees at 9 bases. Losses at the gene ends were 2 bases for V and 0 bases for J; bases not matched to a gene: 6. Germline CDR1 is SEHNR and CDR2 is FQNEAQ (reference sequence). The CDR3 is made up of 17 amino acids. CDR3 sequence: CASSLPLAGLSTDTQYF. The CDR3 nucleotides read TGTGCCAGCAGCTTACCTCTAGCGGGACTTAGCACAGATACGCAGTATTTT. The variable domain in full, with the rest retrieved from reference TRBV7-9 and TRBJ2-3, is DTGVSQNPRHKITKRGQNVTFRCDPISEHNRLYWYRQTLGQGPEFLTYFQNEAQLEKSRLLSDRFSAERPKGSFSTLEIQRTEQGDSAMYLCASSLPLAGLSTDTQYFGPGTRLTVL.

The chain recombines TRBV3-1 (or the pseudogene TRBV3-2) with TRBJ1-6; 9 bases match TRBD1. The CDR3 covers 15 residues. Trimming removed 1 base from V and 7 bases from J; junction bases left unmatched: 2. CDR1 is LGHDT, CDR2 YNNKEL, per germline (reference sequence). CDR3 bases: TGTGCCAGCAGCCAAGTAGGGACAGGGAATTCACCCCTCCACTTT. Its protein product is CASSQVGTGNSPLHF.

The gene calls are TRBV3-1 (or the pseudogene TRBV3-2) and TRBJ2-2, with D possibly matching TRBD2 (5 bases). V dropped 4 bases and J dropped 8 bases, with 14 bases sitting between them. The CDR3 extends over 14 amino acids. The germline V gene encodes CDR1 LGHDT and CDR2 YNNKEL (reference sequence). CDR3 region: CASSPQAACGELFF. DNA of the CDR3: TGTGCCAGCAGCCCCCAAGCGGCATGTGGGGAGCTGTTTTTT.

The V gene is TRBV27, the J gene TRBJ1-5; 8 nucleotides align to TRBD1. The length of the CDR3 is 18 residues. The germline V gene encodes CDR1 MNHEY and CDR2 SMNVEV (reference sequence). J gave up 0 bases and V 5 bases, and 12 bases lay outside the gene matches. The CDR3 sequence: CASSPGTGQKHSNQPQHF. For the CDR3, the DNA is TGTGCCAGCAGTCCCGGGACAGGACAGAAACATAGCAATCAGCCCCAGCATTTT.

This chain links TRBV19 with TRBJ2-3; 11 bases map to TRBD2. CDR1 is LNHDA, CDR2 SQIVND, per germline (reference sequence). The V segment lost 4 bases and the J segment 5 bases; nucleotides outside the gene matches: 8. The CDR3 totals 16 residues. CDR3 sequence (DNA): TGTGCCAGTAGTAAATTAGCGGGAGGGCCCGTAGATACGCAGTATTTT. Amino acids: CASSKLAGGPVDTQYF.

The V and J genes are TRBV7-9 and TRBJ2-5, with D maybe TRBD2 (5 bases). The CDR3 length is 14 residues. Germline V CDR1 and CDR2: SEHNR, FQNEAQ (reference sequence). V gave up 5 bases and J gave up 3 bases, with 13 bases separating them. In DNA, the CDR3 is TGTGCCAGCAGCCTTCGGACTGCCGAAGAGACCCAGTACTTC. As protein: CASSLRTAEETQYF.

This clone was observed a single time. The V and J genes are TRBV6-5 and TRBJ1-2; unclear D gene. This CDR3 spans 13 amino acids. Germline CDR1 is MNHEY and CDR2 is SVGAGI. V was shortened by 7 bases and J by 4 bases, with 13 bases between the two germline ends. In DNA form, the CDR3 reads TGTGCCAGCACTGTAACAGCTCCCTATGGCTACACCTTC. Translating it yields CASTVTAPYGYTF.

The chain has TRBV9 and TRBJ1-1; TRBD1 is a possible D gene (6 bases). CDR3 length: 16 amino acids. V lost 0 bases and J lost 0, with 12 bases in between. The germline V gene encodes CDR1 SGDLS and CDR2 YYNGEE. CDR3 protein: CASSVDQGHVNTEAFF. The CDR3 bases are TGTGCCAGCAGCGTAGATCAGGGACACGTGAACACTGAAGCTTTCTTT.